These 6 T cell receptor beta chains were all obtained from the same sample, sequenced in a study of technical replicates of blood from several donors. Libraries were prepared by immunoSEQ multiplex PCR; TCRdb keeps only in-frame clonotypes and omits some of them. Seen here are approximately 100,000 clones, roughly 95% observed once, and the top ten hold 0.21%. Input material: T cells isolated from PBMCs. The receptors derive from a human donor in good health.

The V call is TRBV10-3, the J call TRBJ2-7; D is perhaps TRBD2 (5 bases). V gave up 4 bases and J gave up 4 bases, with 5 bases separating them. The CDR3 is 11 residues long. Germline assignment: CDR1 ENHRY and CDR2 SYGVKD. The CDR3 nucleotides are TGTGCCATCAGTGGGACTTACGAGCAGTACTTC. It yields the protein CAISGTYEQYF.

The chain combines TRBV16 with TRBJ1-1; 8 positions agree with TRBD1. Germline assignment: CDR1 KGHSY and CDR2 FQNENV. The CDR3 spans 16 residues. V was clipped by 4 bases and J by 13 bases; unmatched bases: 20. CDR3 coding DNA: TGTGCCAGCAGCCGCCTACACAGGGGGAATTCACGTTTGGGTTTCTTT. The encoded protein is CASSRLHRGNSRLGFF.

V usage is TRBV19 and J usage is TRBJ2-7; tentative D call: TRBD2 (5 bases). V was clipped by 9 bases and J by 2 bases, with 20 bases between them. Germline V CDR1 and CDR2: LNHDA, SQIVND (reference sequence). The CDR3 has 15 amino acids. The CDR3 here is CASQMGSQHTYEQYF. CDR3 sequence (DNA): TGTGCCAGCCAGATGGGGAGCCAACACACCTACGAGCAGTACTTC. The whole variable domain, filled in from reference TRBV19 and TRBJ2-7, reads DGGITQSPKYLFRKEGQNVTLSCEQNLNHDAMYWYRQDPGQGLRLIYYSQIVNDFQKGDIAEGYSVSREKKESFPLTVTSAQKNPTAFYLCASQMGSQHTYEQYFGPGTRLTVT.

The chain combines TRBV4-1 with TRBJ1-2, with D maybe TRBD1 (5 bases). The CDR3 loop spans 14 amino acids. Between the trimmed V and J ends, which lost 0 bases and 8 bases, there was a span of 13 bases. From germline, CDR1 is MGHRA and CDR2 YSYEKL. Here the CDR3 reads CASSQDAGMGGYTF. The CDR3 bases are TGCGCCAGCAGCCAAGATGCAGGGATGGGAGGCTACACCTTC.

The chain recombines TRBV5-1 with TRBJ2-7; 8 bases fit TRBD2. Germline CDR1 is SGHRS and CDR2 is YFSETQ. V dropped 2 bases and J dropped 3; count of bases not matched to a gene: 10. The length of the CDR3 is 16 residues. CDR3 DNA sequence: TGCGCCAGCAGCTTCCAAGCGGGGGAGCCCTTCTACGAGCAGTACTTC. It translates to CASSFQAGEPFYEQYF. The whole variable domain, filled in from reference TRBV5-1 and TRBJ2-7, reads KAGVTQTPRYLIKTRGQQVTLSCSPISGHRSVSWYQQTPGQGLQFLFEYFSETQRNKGNFPGRFSGRQFSNSRSEMNVSTLELGDSALYLCASSFQAGEPFYEQYFGPGTRLTVT.

The chain recombines TRBV28 with TRBJ2-4, with 13 bases aligning to TRBD2. The trim removed 4 bases at V and 7 bases at J, leaving 10 bases unmatched. The CDR3 totals 17 residues. The germline V gene encodes CDR1 MDHEN and CDR2 SYDVKM. The CDR3 nucleotides read TGTGCCAGCAGTTCAGGACTAGCGGGAGTGGGGTCTAACATTCAGTACTTC. Protein product: CASSSGLAGVGSNIQYF.